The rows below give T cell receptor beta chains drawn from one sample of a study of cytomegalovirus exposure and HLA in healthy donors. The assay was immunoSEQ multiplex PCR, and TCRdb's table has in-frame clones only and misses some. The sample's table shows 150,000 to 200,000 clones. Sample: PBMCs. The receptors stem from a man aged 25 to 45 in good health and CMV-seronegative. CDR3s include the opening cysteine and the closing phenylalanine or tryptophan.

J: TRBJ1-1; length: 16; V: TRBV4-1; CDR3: CASSRRSFRGATEAFF
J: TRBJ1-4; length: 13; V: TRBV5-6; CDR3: CASSPRQGRELFF
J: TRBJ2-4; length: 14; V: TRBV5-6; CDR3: CASSFSSGRDIQYF
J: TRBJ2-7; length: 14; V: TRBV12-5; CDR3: CASGWRGGAYEQYF
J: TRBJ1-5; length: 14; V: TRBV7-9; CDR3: CASSRQGRNQPQHF
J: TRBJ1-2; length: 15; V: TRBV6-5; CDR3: CASSYQGGTYYGYTF
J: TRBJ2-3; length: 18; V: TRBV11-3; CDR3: CASSLLVGAGGSTDTQYF
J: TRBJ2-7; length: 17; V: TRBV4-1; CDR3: CASSQDKNGRAIYEQYF
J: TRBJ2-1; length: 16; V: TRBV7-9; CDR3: CASSYWGQGDYNEQFF
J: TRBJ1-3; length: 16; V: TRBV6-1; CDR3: CASSEAYRGSGNTIYF
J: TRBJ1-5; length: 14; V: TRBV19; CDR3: CASSIQDGNQPQHF
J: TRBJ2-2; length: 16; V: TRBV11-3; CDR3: CASSLGGVANTGELFF
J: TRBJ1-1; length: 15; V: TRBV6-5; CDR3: CASSYSTGWVTEAFF
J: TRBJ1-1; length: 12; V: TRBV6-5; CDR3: CASSNQPGRAFF
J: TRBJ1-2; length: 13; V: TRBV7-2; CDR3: CASSGRTRDGYTF
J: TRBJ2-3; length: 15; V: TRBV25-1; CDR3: CASSEPSGSTDTQYF
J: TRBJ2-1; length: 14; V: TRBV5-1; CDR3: CASSLGGGRNEQFF
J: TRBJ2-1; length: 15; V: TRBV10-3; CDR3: CAISAGESRYNEQFF
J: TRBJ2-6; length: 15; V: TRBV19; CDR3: CASIPGGAGANVLTF
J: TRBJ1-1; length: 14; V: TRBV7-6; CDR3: CASSYTDWNTEAFF
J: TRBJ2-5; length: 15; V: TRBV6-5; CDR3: CASSFSTRTGETQYF
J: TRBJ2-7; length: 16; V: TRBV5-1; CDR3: CASSPGTSGISYEQYF
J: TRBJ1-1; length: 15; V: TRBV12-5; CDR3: CASAPGQGLSTEAFF
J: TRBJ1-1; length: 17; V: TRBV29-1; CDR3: CSVLPFETGDSTTEAFF
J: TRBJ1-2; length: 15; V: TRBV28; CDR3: CASSPPGQGNYGYTF
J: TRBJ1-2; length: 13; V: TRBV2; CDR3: CASRAPSNYGYTF
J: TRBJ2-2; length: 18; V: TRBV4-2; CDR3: CASSQLESAGRATGELFF
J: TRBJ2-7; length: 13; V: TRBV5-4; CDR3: CASSPSGSVEQYF
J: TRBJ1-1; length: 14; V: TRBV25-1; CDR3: CVSSRRQGLAEAFF
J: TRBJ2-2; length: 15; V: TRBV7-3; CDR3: CASSPGLAHTGELFF
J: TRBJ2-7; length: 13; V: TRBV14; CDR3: CASSPRQGGEQYF
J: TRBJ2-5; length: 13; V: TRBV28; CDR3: CAISGLVRETQYF
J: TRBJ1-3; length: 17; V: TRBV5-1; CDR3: CASSEGQGGSGGNTIYF
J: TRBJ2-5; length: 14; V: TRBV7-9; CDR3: CASSLGAGFETQYF
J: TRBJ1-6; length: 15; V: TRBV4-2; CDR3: CASSQERVRSSPLHF
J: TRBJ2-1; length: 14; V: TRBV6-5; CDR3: CASSLLRAANEQFF
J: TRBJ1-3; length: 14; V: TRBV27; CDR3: CASSLQGTGNTIYF
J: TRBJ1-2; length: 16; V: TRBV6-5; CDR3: CASSYPDRTGGYGYTF
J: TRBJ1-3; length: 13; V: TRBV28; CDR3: CASSRLSGNTIYF
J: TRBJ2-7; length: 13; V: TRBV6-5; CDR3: CASRQSGSYEQYF
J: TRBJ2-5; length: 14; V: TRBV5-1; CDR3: CASSSIQGTETQYF
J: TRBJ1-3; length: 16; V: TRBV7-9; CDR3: CASSPRGAASGNTIYF
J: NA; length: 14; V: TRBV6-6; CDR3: CASSVARAEYEQYF
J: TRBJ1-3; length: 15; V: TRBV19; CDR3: CASRTGGQSGNTIYF
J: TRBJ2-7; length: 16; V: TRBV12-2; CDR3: CASRLVGLAPRGEQYF
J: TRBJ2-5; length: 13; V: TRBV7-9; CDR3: CASSLGQGMAQYF
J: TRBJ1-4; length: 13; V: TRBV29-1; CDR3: CSVASLSHEKLFF
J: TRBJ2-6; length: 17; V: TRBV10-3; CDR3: CAISRQELSSGANVLTF